The sequence of this TCR beta chain was determined in a study of cytomegalovirus exposure and HLA in healthy donors. Across the whole study: Within an early data release were tens of millions of unique TCRs drawn from HLA-typed donors. The study's findings and limits: Researchers catalogued roughly 170 TCR beta chains as cytomegalovirus-associated.

A multiplex PCR was run with 60 Vbeta primers and 13 Jbeta primers. The repertoire was sequenced with immunoSEQ multiplex PCR; TCRdb's copy has only in-frame clones and lacks some. The sample records 200,000 or so clones, 60% to 80% being singletons. This CDR3 is 16 amino acids long. The germline V gene has CDR1 SGHKS and CDR2 YYEKEE (reference sequence). The V and J ends lost 0 bases and 5 bases, in that order; junction bases with no gene match: 5. As to this clone: The antigen is undetermined.

The sample was PBMCs. This chain uses TRBV5-5 with TRBJ1-6; 7 nucleotides agree with TRBD1. This receptor was taken from a man aged 18 to 30 in good health and CMV-seronegative. The CDR3 is CASSLDPGGHNSPLHF. CDR3 nucleotides: TGTGCCAGCAGCTTGGATCCAGGGGGTCATAATTCACCCCTCCACTTT.